The rows below give T cell receptor beta chains drawn from one sample of a study of OX40 agonist ivuxolimab in advanced cancers. Only in-frame clones appear in the TCRdb table, and some are missing; sequencing was by immunoSEQ multiplex PCR. The data contain roughly 60,000 clones, roughly nine tenths of them singletons. The input for sequencing was CD4+ or CD8+ T cells sorted from blood, taken in a trial of the OX40 agonist ivuxolimab. The receptors stem from an adult with an advanced solid tumor such as melanoma, head and neck, liver or kidney cancer. Each CDR3 is given with its conserved first and last residue. The D gene is left open where the match is weak. Clone size is not always given. Where it is, it says once, few, many or a class for expanded clones.

few | TRBD2 | TRBJ2-3 | TRBV7-9 | TGTGCCAGCAGCTCACTAGCGGGAGGCCCCACAGATACGCAGTATTTT | CASSSLAGGPTDTQYF
- | TRBD2 | TRBJ2-3 | TRBV6-6 | TGTGCCAGCAGGAATAGCGGGAGCACAGATACGCAGTATTTT | CASRNSGSTDTQYF
once | TRBD1 | TRBJ1-5 | TRBV27 | TGTGCCAGCTGGACAGGGAATCAGCCCCAGCATTTT | CASWTGNQPQHF
- | - | TRBJ1-5 | TRBV5-8 | TGTGCCAGCAGCTTGGGGGGTCCCAGCAATCAGCCCCAGCATTTT | CASSLGGPSNQPQHF
- | - | TRBJ1-1 | TRBV28 | TGTGCCAGCAGTTTCCGCGCTGAAGCTTTCTTT | CASSFRAEAFF
- | - | TRBJ1-1 | TRBV7-8 | TGTGCCAGCAGACGCGGGGGGGTGGCAGGCGGGTTGAACACTGAAGCTTTCTTT | CASRRGGVAGGLNTEAFF
- | TRBD2 | TRBJ2-1 | TRBV7-2 | TGTGCCAGCAGCTTTAGCGGGAGAAGAAACAATGAGCAGTTCTTC | CASSFSGRRNNEQFF
- | - | TRBJ1-2 | TRBV20-1 | TGCAGTGCACGAGGGACCTATGGCTACACCTTC | CSARGTYGYTF
- | TRBD1 | TRBJ2-5 | TRBV7-2 | TGTGCCAGCAGCTTAGACAGGGGTGAGACCCAGTACTTC | CASSLDRGETQYF
once | - | TRBJ2-7 | TRBV25-1 | TGTGCCAGCCGGCCTCAGGGATCCTCCTACGAGCAGTACTTC | CASRPQGSSYEQYF
- | - | TRBJ2-1 | TRBV2 | TGTGCCAGCAGTGAAGACCGGGACTTTAGCTGGTTCTTC | CASSEDRDFSWFF
- | - | TRBJ2-5 | TRBV7-9 | TGTGCCAGCAGCAGGGGCCCGGGGACCCAGTACTTC | CASSRGPGTQYF
- | - | TRBJ2-1 | TRBV21-1 | TGTGCCAGCAGCAAAGGACAGGGGAACGTCTACAATGAGCAGTTCTTC | CASSKGQGNVYNEQFF
- | - | TRBJ1-5 | TRBV5-1 | TGCGCCAGCAGCTTGTTAGGACTTAGCAATCAGCCCCAGCATTTT | CASSLLGLSNQPQHF
few | TRBD2 | TRBJ2-7 | TRBV4-3 | TGCGCCAGCAGCCAACGAGCGGGGGGCTACGAGCAGTACTTC | CASSQRAGGYEQYF
once | - | TRBJ2-2 | TRBV7-3 | TGTGCCAGCAGCTTCCTAGCGAACACCGGGGAGCTGTTTTTT | CASSFLANTGELFF
once | - | TRBJ2-7 | TRBV5-1 | TGCGCCAGCAGCTTGGCTTCCAATGCCTACGAGCAGTACTTC | CASSLASNAYEQYF
- | - | TRBJ2-7 | TRBV7-8 | TGTGCCAGCAGCTTAGCGCGTCATTTACAGTACTTC | CASSLARHLQYF
- | - | TRBJ2-5 | TRBV15 | TGTGCCACCAGCATGGGGCGGGGGCCTCAAGAGACCCAGTACTTC | CATSMGRGPQETQYF
- | - | TRBJ1-1 | TRBV18 | TGTGCCAGCTCACTTCACGCGGTAAACACTGAAGCTTTCTTT | CASSLHAVNTEAFF
- | TRBD1 | TRBJ1-4 | TRBV13 | TGTGCCAGCAGCGGTCCGGGACAGGGAAAGAGGGCTAATGAAAAACTGTTTTTT | CASSGPGQGKRANEKLFF
- | - | TRBJ1-3 | TRBV7-3 | TGTGCCAGCAGCTTAACGTCGGCAAGCTCTGGAAACACCATATATTTT | CASSLTSASSGNTIYF
- | - | TRBJ2-1 | TRBV11-2 | TGTGCCAGCAGCTTCCGGAGACAGTCCCTCTACAATGAGCAGTTCTTC | CASSFRRQSLYNEQFF
- | TRBD2 | TRBJ2-1 | TRBV11-3 | TGTGCCAGCAGTTTAGCGGGTTACAATGAGCAGTTCTTC | CASSLAGYNEQFF
- | - | TRBJ2-1 | TRBV7-2 | TGTGCCAGCAGCTTAGTGTCTAGCTACAATGAGCAGTTCTTC | CASSLVSSYNEQFF
- | - | TRBJ1-2 | TRBV28 | TGTGCCAGCTCGGAGGGCGGGGCCCCTAACTATGGCTACACCTTC | CASSEGGAPNYGYTF
- | - | TRBJ2-5 | TRBV7-9 | TGTGCCAGCAGCCTAGGGGTTACCCGGGACACCTATTTGAAAGAGCAGTACTTC | CASSLGVTRDTYLKEQYF
- | - | TRBJ1-2 | TRBV19 | TGTGCCAGTAGTGACGACAGACAGGCTAACTATGGCTACACCTTC | CASSDDRQANYGYTF
- | TRBD2 | TRBJ2-1 | TRBV28 | TGTGCCAGCAGTTTAATAATAGCGGGATCCTACAATGAGCAGTTCTTC | CASSLIIAGSYNEQFF
- | - | TRBJ1-1 | TRBV7-8 | TGTGCCAGCAGACGGGTGCGGAACACTGAAGCTTTCTTT | CASRRVRNTEAFF
- | - | TRBJ2-3 | TRBV6-6 | TGTGCCAGCAGTCCCCGGACCTTTCCTAGCACAGATACGCAGTATTTT | CASSPRTFPSTDTQYF
- | TRBD1 | TRBJ2-5 | TRBV2 | TGTGCCAGCAGTGAGGGACAGAGCCAAGAGACCCAGTACTTC | CASSEGQSQETQYF
- | - | TRBJ1-1 | TRBV4-3 | TGCGCCAGCAGCCAAGAATTGGGGTTGGACACTGAAGCTTTCTTT | CASSQELGLDTEAFF
once | - | TRBJ1-1 | TRBV5-8 | TGTGCCAGCAGCTTGGAGGCAGGTTGGCCTGAAGCTTTCTTT | CASSLEAGWPEAFF
- | - | TRBJ2-2 | TRBV7-9 | TGTGCCAGCGAGGGAACCGGGGAGCTGTTTTTT | CASEGTGELFF
few | - | TRBJ2-2 | TRBV7-2 | TGTGCCAGCAGTTCCCGAAGCACCGGGGAGCTGTTTTTT | CASSSRSTGELFF
- | TRBD2 | TRBJ2-3 | TRBV7-2 | TGTGCCAGCAGCCAAGCCCTAGCGGGAGGGGCTAGCACAGATACGCAGTATTTT | CASSQALAGGASTDTQYF
- | TRBD2 | TRBJ2-5 | TRBV2 | TGTGCCAGCAATAAGGAGGGACTAGCTGAAGAGACCCAGTACTTC | CASNKEGLAEETQYF
- | TRBD2 | TRBJ2-1 | TRBV7-2 | TGTGCCAGCAGACAACTAGCGGGAGACAACAATGAGCAGTTCTTC | CASRQLAGDNNEQFF
- | - | TRBJ2-7 | TRBV6-1 | TGTGCCAGCAGTGAAGTCAGGGCCTACGAGCAGTACTTC | CASSEVRAYEQYF
- | TRBD1 | TRBJ2-7 | TRBV9 | TGTGCCAGCAGCGGGAGGACAGGGGACCCCTACGAGCAGTACTTC | CASSGRTGDPYEQYF